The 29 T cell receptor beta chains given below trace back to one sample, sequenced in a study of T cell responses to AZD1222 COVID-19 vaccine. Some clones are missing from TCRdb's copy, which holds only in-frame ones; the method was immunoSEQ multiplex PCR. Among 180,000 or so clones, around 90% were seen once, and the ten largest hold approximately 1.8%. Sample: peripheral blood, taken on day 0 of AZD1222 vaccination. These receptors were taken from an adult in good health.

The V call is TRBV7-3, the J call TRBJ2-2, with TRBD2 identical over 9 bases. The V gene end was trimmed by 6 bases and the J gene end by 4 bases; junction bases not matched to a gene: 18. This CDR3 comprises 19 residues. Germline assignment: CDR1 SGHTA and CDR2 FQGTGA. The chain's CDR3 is CASSPRRGGGPRGTGELFF. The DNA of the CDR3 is TGTGCCAGCAGTCCCCGGCGGGGGGGAGGGCCCCGGGGCACCGGGGAGCTGTTTTTT. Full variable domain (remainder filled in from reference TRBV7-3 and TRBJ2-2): GAGVSQTPSNKVTEKGKYVELRCDPISGHTALYWYRQSLGQGPEFLIYFQGTGAADDSGLPNDRFFAVRPEGSVSTLKIQRTERGDSAVYLCASSPRRGGGPRGTGELFFGEGSRLTVL.

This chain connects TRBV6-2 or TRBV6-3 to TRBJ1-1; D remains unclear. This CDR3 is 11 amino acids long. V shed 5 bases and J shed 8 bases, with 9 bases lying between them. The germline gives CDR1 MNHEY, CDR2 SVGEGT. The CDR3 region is CASSRTEEAFF. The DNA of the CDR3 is TGTGCCAGCAGTAGGACGGAAGAAGCTTTCTTT.

CDR3 residues: CASSLLGVGVLSGNTIYF. The CDR3 DNA sequence: TGTGCCAGCAGTTTACTAGGGGTAGGGGTTCTCTCTGGAAACACCATATATTTT. The rearrangement links TRBV7-6 to TRBJ1-3; D perhaps matches TRBD1 (5 bases). The CDR3 has 18 residues. Between the trimmed V and J ends, which lost 6 bases and 0 bases, there was a span of 21 bases. The germline V gene encodes CDR1 SGHVS and CDR2 FNYEAQ.

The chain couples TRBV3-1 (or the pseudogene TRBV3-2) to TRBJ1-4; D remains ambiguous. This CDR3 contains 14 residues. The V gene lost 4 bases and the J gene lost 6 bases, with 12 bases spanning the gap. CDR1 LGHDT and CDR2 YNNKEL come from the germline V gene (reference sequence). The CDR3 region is CASSPGGGYEKLFF. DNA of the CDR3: TGTGCCAGCAGCCCCGGCGGAGGGTATGAAAAACTGTTTTTT.

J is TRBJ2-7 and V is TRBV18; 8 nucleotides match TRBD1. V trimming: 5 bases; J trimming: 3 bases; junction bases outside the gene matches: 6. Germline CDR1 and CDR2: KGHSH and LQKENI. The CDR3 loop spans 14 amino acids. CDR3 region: CASSGQGGGYEQYF. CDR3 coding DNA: TGTGCCAGCTCAGGACAGGGAGGAGGCTACGAGCAGTACTTC. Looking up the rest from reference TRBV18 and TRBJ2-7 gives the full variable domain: NAGVMQNPRHLVRRRGQEARLRCSPMKGHSHVYWYRQLPEEGLKFMVYLQKENIIDESGMPKERFSAEFPKEGPSILRIQQVVRGDSAAYFCASSGQGGGYEQYFGPGTRLTVT.

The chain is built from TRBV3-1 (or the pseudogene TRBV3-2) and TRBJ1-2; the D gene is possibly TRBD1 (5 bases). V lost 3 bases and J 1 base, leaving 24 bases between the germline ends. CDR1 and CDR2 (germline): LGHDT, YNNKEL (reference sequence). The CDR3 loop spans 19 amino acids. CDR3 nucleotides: TGTGCCAGCAGCCAGTCTGCACCGGGACTGATAGTTCTTAACTATGGCTACACCTTC. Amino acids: CASSQSAPGLIVLNYGYTF.

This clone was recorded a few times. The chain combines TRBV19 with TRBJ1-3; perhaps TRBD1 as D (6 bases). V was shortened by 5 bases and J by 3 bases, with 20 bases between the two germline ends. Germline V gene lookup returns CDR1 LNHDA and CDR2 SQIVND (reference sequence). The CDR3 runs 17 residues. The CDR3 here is CASSALTGWRGGNTIYF. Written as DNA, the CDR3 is TGTGCCAGTAGTGCCTTGACAGGTTGGCGAGGTGGAAACACCATATATTTT.

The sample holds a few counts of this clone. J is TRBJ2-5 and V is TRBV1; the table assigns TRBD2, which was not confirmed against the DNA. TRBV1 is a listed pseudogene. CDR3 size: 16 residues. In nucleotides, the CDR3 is TGCACCAGCAGCCCAATACCGGTGGTGGTAAAGAAGACCCAGTACTTC. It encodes CTSSPIPVVVKKTQYF.

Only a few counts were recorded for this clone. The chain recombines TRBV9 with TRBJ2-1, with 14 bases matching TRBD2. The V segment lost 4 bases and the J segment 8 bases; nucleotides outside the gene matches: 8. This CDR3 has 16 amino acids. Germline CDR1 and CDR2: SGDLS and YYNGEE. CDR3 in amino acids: CASSLGTSGGQDEQFF. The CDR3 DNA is TGTGCCAGCAGCCTCGGGACTAGCGGGGGCCAGGATGAGCAGTTCTTC.

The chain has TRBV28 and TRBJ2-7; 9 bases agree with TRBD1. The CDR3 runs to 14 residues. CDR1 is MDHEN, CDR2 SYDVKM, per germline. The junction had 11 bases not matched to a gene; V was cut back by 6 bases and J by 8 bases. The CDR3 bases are TGTGCCAGCAGCTTTGGGGACAGGGACTCCAAGCAGTACTTC. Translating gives CASSFGDRDSKQYF. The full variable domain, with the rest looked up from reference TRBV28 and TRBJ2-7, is DVKVTQSSRYLVKRTGEKVFLECVQDMDHENMFWYRQDPGLGLRLIYFSYDVKMKEKGDIPEGYSVSREKKERFSLILESASTNQTSMYLCASSFGDRDSKQYFGPGTRLTVT.

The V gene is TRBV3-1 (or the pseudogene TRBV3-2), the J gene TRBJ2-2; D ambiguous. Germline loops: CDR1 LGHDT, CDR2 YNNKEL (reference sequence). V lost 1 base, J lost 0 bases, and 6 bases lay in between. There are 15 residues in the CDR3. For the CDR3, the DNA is TGTGCCAGCAGCCAAGGGCAAACGAACACCGGGGAGCTGTTTTTT. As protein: CASSQGQTNTGELFF.

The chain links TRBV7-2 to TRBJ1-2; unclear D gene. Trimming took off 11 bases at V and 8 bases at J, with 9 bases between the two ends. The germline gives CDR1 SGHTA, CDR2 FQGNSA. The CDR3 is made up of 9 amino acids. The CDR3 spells CAAEKGYTF. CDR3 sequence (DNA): TGTGCCGCCGAGAAAGGCTACACCTTC.

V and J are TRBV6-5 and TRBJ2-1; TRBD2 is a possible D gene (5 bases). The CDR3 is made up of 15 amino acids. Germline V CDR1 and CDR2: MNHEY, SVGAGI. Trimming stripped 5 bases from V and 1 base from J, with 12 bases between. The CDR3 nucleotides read TGTGCCAGCAGTAATACCGGAGGTTCCTACAATGAGCAGTTCTTC. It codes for CASSNTGGSYNEQFF.

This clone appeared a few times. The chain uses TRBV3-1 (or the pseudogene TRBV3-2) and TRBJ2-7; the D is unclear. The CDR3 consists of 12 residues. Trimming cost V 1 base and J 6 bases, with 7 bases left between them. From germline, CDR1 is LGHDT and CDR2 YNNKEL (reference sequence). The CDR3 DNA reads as TGTGCCAGCAGCCAAGGATGGGGCGAGCAGTACGTC. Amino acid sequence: CASSQGWGEQYV.

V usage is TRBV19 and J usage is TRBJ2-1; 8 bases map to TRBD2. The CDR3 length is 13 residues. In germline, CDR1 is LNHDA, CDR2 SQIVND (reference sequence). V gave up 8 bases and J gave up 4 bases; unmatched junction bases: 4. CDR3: CASGTSGYNEQFF. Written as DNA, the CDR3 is TGTGCCAGTGGAACTAGCGGTTACAATGAGCAGTTCTTC. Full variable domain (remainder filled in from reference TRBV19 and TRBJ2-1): DGGITQSPKYLFRKEGQNVTLSCEQNLNHDAMYWYRQDPGQGLRLIYYSQIVNDFQKGDIAEGYSVSREKKESFPLTVTSAQKNPTAFYLCASGTSGYNEQFFGPGTRLTVL.

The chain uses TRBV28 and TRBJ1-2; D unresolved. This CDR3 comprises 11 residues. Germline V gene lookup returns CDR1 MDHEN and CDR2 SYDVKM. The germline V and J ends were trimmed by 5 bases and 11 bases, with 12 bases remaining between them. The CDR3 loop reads CASSGSVKYTF. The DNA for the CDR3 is TGTGCCAGCAGTGGGTCAGTGAAGTACACCTTC.

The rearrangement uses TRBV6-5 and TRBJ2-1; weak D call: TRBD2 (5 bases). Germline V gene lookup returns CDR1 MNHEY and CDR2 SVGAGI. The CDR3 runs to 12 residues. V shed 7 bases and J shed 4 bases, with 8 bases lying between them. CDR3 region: CASTAEYNEQFF. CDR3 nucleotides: TGTGCCAGCACAGCGGAGTACAATGAGCAGTTCTTC.

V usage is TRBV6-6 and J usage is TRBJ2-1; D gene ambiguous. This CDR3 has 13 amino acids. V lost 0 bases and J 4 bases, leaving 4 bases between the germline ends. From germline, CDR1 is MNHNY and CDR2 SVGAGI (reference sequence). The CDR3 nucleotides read TGTGCCAGCAGTTACTCGATTTACAATGAGCAGTTCTTC. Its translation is CASSYSIYNEQFF.

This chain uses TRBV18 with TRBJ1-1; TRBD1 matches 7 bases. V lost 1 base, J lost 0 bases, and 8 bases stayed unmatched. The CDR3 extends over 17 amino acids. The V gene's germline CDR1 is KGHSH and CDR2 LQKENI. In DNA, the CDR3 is TGTGCCAGCTCACCACTCCCGACAGGGACCATGAACACTGAAGCTTTCTTT. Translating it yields CASSPLPTGTMNTEAFF.

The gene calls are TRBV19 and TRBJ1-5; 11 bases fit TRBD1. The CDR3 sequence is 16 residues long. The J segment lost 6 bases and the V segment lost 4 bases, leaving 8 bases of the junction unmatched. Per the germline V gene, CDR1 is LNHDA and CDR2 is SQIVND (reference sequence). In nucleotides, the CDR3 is TGTGCCAGTAGTACTCCTCGGACAGGGGGCGGTCAGCCCCAGCATTTT. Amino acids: CASSTPRTGGGQPQHF.

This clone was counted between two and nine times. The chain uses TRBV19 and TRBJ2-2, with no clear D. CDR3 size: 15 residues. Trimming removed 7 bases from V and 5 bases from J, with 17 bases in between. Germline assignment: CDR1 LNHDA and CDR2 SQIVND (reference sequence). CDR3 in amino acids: CASKSRGRRTGELFF. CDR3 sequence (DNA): TGTGCCAGTAAATCACGCGGCAGGCGGACCGGGGAGCTGTTTTTT.

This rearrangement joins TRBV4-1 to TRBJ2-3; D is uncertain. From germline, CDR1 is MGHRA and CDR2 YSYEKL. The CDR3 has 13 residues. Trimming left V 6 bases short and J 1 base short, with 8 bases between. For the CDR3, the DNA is TGCGCCAGCAGACTTCTAGGCACAGATACGCAGTATTTT. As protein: CASRLLGTDTQYF.

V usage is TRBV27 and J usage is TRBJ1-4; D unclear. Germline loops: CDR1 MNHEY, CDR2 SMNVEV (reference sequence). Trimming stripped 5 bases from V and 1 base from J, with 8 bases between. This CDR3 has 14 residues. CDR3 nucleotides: TGTGCCAGCAGTCCCCGGAGAACTAATGAAAAACTGTTTTTT. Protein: CASSPRRTNEKLFF.

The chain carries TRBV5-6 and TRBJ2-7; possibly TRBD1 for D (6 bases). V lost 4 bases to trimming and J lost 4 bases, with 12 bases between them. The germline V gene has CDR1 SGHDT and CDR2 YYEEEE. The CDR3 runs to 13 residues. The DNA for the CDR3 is TGTGCCAGCAGCCGATGGGACATTTACGAGCAGTACGTC. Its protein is CASSRWDIYEQYV.

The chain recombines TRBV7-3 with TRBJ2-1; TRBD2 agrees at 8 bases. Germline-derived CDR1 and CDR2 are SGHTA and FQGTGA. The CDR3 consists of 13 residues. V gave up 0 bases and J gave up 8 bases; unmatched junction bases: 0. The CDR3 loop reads CASSLTAGDEQFF. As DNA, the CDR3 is TGTGCCAGCAGCTTAACAGCGGGAGATGAGCAGTTCTTC. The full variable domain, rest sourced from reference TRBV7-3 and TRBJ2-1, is GAGVSQTPSNKVTEKGKYVELRCDPISGHTALYWYRQSLGQGPEFLIYFQGTGAADDSGLPNDRFFAVRPEGSVSTLKIQRTERGDSAVYLCASSLTAGDEQFFGPGTRLTVL.

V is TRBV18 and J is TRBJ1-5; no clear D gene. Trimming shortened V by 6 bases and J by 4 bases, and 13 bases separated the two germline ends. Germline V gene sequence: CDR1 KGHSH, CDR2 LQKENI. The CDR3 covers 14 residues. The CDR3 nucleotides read TGTGCCAGCTCCCTTGAGCCGGGGAATCAGCCCCAGCATTTT. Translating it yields CASSLEPGNQPQHF.

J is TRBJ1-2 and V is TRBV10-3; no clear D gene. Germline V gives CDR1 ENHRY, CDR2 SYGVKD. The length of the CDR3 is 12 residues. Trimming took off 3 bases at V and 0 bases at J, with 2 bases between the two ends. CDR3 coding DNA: TGTGCCATCAGTGATACTAACTATGGCTACACCTTC. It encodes CAISDTNYGYTF.

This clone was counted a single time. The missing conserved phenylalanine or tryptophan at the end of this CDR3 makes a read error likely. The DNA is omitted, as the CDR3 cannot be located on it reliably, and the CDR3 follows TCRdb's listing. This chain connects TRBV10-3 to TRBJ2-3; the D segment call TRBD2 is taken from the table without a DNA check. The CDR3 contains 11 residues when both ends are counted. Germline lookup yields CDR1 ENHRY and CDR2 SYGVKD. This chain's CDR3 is CAISEQGRSAG.

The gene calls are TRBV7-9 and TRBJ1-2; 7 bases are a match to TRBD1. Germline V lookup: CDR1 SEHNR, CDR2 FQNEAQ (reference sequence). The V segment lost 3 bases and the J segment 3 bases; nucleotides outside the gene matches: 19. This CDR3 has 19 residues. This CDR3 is CASSFSHRGTETGHYGYTF. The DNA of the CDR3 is TGTGCCAGCAGCTTTTCGCATAGAGGCACAGAGACAGGGCACTATGGCTACACCTTC.